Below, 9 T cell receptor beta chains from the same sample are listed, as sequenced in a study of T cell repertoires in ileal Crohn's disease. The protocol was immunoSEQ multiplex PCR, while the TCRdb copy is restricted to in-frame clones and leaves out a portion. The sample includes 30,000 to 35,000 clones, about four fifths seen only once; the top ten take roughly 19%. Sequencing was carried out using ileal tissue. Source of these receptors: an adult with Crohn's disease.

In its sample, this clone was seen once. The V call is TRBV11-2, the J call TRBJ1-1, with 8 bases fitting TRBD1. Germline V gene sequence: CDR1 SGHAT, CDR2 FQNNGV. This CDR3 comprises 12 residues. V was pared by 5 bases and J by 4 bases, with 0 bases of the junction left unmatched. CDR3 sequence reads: CASSDRGTEAFF. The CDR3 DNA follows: TGTGCCAGCAGCGACAGGGGCACTGAAGCTTTCTTT.

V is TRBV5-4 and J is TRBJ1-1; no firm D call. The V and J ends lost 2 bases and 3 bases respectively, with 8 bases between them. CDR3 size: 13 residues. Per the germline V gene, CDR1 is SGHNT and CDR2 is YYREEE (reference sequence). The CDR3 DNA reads TGTGCCAGCAGCTTTTCGGAGTACACTGAAGCTTTCTTT. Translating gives CASSFSEYTEAFF.

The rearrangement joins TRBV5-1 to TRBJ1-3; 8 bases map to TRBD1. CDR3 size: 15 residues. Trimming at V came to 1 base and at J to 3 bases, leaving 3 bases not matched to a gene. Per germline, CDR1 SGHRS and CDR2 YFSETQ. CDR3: CASSLQGASGNTIYF. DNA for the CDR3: TGCGCCAGCAGCTTGCAGGGGGCTAGTGGAAACACCATATATTTT.

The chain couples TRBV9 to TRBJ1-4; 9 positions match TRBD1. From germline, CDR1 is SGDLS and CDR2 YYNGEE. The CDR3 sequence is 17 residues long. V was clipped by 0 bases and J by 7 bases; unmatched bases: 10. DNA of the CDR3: TGTGCCAGCAGCGTAGGTCCAGGACAGGGGTTGAGTGAAAAACTGTTTTTT. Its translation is CASSVGPGQGLSEKLFF.

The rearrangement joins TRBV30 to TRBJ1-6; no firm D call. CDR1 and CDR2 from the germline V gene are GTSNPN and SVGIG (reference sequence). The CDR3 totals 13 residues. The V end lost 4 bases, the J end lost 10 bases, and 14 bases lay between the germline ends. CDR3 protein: CAWTPSWQSPLHF. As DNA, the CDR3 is TGTGCCTGGACTCCTTCGTGGCAGTCACCCCTCCACTTT.

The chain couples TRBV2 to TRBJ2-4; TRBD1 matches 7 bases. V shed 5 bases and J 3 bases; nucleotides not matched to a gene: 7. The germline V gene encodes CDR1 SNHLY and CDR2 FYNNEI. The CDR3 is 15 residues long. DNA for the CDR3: TGTGCCAGCAGTTCTCGGACAGGAGTCAAAAACATTCAGTACTTC. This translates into CASSSRTGVKNIQYF.

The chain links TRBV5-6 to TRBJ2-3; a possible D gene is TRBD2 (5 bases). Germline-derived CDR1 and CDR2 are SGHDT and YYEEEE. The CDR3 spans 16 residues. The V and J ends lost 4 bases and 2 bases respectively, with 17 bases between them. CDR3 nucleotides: TGTGCCAGCAGCCGCTGGGGAGCCGTCATCACAGATACGCAGTATTTT. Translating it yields CASSRWGAVITDTQYF.

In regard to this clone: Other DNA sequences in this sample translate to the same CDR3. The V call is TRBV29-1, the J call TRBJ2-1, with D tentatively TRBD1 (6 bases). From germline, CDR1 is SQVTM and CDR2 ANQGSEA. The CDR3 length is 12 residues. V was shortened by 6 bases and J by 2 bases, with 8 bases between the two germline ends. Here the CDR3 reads CSVGTPYNEQFF. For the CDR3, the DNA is TGCAGCGTAGGGACACCCTACAATGAGCAGTTCTTC.

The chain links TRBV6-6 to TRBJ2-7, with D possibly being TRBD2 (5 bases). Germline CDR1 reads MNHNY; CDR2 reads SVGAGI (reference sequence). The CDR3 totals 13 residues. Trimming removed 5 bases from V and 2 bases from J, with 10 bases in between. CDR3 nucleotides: TGTGCCAGCAGTCCCGGACTCCCCTACGAGCAGTACTTC. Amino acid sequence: CASSPGLPYEQYF.